This T cell receptor beta chain was retrieved from a study of T cell responses to AZD1222 COVID-19 vaccine. V was clipped by 2 bases and J by 5 bases, with 12 bases between them. This CDR3 has 14 residues. The V gene's germline CDR1 is LGHDT and CDR2 YNNKEL (reference sequence). With respect to this clone: Its target is unknown.

TCRdb's table, derived via immunoSEQ multiplex PCR, lists solely in-frame clones and lacks some. Of 140,000 or so clones in the sample, about 82% were seen once. General observations from the study: Spike-specific TCR breadth and depth were elevated following two AZD1222 doses. The donor cohort was predominantly white British with a female majority, and clonal diversity may have been underestimated.

The source is an adult who received the AZD1222 COVID-19 vaccine. The sequencing here drew on peripheral blood, taken 28 days after the second AZD1222 dose. This sequence joins TRBV3-1 (or the pseudogene TRBV3-2) and TRBJ1-1, with D unresolved. CDR3 loop: CASSQWTGGTEAFF. The DNA for the CDR3 is TGTGCCAGCAGCCAATGGACGGGCGGGACTGAAGCTTTCTTT.